This T cell receptor (beta chain) is from a study of T cells after yellow fever vaccination. There are a few counts of this clonotype. Its antigen is still unknown. One entry per CDR3 protein results from TCRdb running MiXCR on the 5' RACE reads. The sample contains some 340,000 distinct CDR3 sequences, about 10% of which appear only once. General study results and limits: The booster saw the reappearance of most primary-vaccination clones (roughly 96% CD4, around 88% CD8).

Per the germline V gene, CDR1 is SQVTM and CDR2 is ANQGSEA. The CDR3 spans 15 residues. Trimming cost V 6 bases and J 2 bases; bases outside gene matches: 7. The TCR originated in a man younger than 35 who received the YFV17D yellow fever vaccine. The starting material was CD4+ T cells sorted from PBMCs, obtained 45 days after the yellow fever booster vaccination. The rearrangement joins TRBV29-1 to TRBJ1-4; 9 nucleotides align to TRBD1. The DNA for the CDR3 is TGCAGCGTCCTCGGGACAGGGTTCACTAATGAAAAACTGTTTTTT. Translating gives CSVLGTGFTNEKLFF.